The T cell receptor beta chain under discussion was sequenced for a study of shared clonotypes between healthy human individuals. Only in-frame clones appear in the TCRdb table, and some are missing; sequencing was by immunoSEQ multiplex PCR. The table has roughly 1 million clones, roughly 80% seen once. The ends were cut back, 5 bases at V and 3 bases at J, with 18 bases in the middle. This CDR3 is 15 amino acids long. CDR1 is SGHRS and CDR2 is YFSETQ in the germline V gene. The sequenced sample was memory CD4+ T cells sorted from blood. Documented subset: CD45RA-negative fraction. The chain carries TRBV5-1 and TRBJ2-7; no definite D call. This TCR was recovered from a man aged 18 to 35 in good health. The CDR3 region has the DNA TGCGCCAGCAGACCCTCCAGGCTAAACGACTACGAGCAGTACTTC. Amino acids: CASRPSRLNDYEQYF.